This is a list of T cell receptor beta chains from one sample in a study of T cell responses to AZD1222 COVID-19 vaccine. Using immunoSEQ multiplex PCR, the repertoire was profiled, and TCRdb retains in-frame clones only, with some absent. Among 65,000 to 80,000 clones listed, around 92% were seen once. The source material was peripheral blood, sampled on day 0 of MenACWY control vaccination. The receptors were gathered from an adult in good health. CDR3s include the opening cysteine and the closing phenylalanine or tryptophan.

TRBJ2-3,TRBV5-1,CASSSLPGTPSTDTQYF
TRBJ1-2,TRBV7-2,CASSLSGGDYGYTF
TRBJ2-4,TRBV3-1/TRBV3-2,CASSPTSSKNIQYF
TRBJ2-5,TRBV9,CASSASQGEGETQYF
TRBJ2-1,TRBV28,CASNPLAGGSYNEQFF
TRBJ1-2,TRBV6-5,CASSYSRQGNYGYTF
TRBJ2-7,TRBV20-1,CSASWALAGPLEQYF
TRBJ2-3,TRBV7-2,CASSAVGAGTDTQYF
TRBJ2-3,TRBV5-6,CASSSDRGRVTDTQYF
TRBJ2-3,TRBV4-1,CASSQGDREADTQYF
TRBJ1-4,TRBV10-3,CAISEAGAGSEKLFF
TRBJ2-1,TRBV4-3,CASSQEAGGYNEQFF
TRBJ2-5,TRBV3-1/TRBV3-2,CASSQGRQETQYF
TRBJ1-1,TRBV24-1,CATSATTGGETEAFF
TRBJ1-4,TRBV18,CASSRAENEKLFF
TRBJ1-4,TRBV5-1,CASSHDRGGLFF
TRBJ1-1,TRBV27,CASWGGNAEAFF
TRBJ2-2,TRBV4-3,CASSQVAGTGTGELFF
TRBJ1-2,TRBV20-1,CSAREGGGYTF
TRBJ2-2,TRBV4-3,CASSPQSGGSRELFF
TRBJ2-7,TRBV11-2,CASRRSGTGGVEQYF
TRBJ2-5,TRBV14,CASSQVGQAEETQYF